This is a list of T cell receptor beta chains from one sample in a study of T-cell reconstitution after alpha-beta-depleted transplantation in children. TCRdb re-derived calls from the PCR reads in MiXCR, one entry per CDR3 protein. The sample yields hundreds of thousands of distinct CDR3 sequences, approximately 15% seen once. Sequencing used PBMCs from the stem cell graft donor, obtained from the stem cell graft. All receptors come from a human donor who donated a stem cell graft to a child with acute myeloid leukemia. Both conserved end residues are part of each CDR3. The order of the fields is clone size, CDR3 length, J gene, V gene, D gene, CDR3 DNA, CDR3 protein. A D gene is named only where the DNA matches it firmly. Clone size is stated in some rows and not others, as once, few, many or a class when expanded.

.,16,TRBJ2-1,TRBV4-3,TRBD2,TGCGCCAGCAGCCGCGGACTAGCGGGGGGTAACAATGAGCAGTTCTTC,CASSRGLAGGNNEQFF
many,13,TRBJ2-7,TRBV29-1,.,TGCAGCGCCAACGGGGTTTCCGACTACGAGCAGTACTTC,CSANGVSDYEQYF
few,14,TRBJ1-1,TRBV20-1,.,TGCAGTGCTAAACCTTCCGGATGGAGGCCTGAAGCTTTCTTT,CSAKPSGWRPEAFF
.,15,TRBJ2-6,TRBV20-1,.,TGCAGTGCTAGGGGAATTTACTCTGGGGCCAACGTCCTGACTTTC,CSARGIYSGANVLTF
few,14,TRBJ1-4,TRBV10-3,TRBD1,TGTGCCATCAGTGACCCCCAGGGGGATGAAAAACTGTTTTTT,CAISDPQGDEKLFF
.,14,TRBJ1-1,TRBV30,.,TGTGCCTGGAGTGACGAGATCGTTTACACTGAAGCTTTCTTT,CAWSDEIVYTEAFF
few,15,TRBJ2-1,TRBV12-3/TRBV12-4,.,TGTGCCAGCAGTTTCGACCGGACGCGTAAGAATGAGCAGTTCTTC,CASSFDRTRKNEQFF
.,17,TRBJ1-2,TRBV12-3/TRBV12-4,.,TGTGCCAGCAGTTTAAGACGAGCGGCGGTTGCTAACTATGGCTACACCTTC,CASSLRRAAVANYGYTF
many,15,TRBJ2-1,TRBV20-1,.,TGCAGTGCCATCCGGACATCCGTCTCCTACAATGAGCAGTTCTTC,CSAIRTSVSYNEQFF
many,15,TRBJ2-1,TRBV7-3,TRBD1,TGTGCCAGCAGCTTAACGTGGGGACAGCAGGATGAGCAGTTCTTC,CASSLTWGQQDEQFF
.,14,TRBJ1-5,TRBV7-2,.,TGTGCCAGCAGCTTAACAGAATTTAATCAGCCCCAGCATTTT,CASSLTEFNQPQHF
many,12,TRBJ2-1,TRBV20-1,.,TGCAGTGCTCTTGATAGGGGCAATGAGCAGTTCTTC,CSALDRGNEQFF
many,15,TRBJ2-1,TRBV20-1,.,TGCAGTGCTAGAGATCTTCAGGGAGCGTGGAATGAGCAGTTCTTC,CSARDLQGAWNEQFF
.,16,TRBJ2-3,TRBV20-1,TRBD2,TGCAGTGCTCCGCCCCGAGCGGGGCTCGGCACAGATACGCAGTATTTT,CSAPPRAGLGTDTQYF
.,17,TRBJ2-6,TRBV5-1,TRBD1,TGCGCCAGCAGTTGGACAGGGCACTCCTCTGGGGCCAACGTCCTGACTTTC,CASSWTGHSSGANVLTF
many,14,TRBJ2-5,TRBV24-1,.,TGTGCCACCAGTGATTGGTGGGGAGGAGAGACCCAGTACTTC,CATSDWWGGETQYF
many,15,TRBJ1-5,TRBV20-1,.,TGCAGTGTTAGGCCGACAGGCACAGGGTGGCAGCCCCAGCATTTT,CSVRPTGTGWQPQHF
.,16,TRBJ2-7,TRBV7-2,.,TGTGCCAGCAGCCCTGGACTACGCGGGTTGTCCTACGAGCAGTACTTC,CASSPGLRGLSYEQYF
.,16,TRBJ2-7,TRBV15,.,TGTGCCACCAGCAGAGAAGAATTAGGGGCGACCTACGAGCAGTACTTC,CATSREELGATYEQYF
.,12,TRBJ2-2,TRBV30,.,TGTGCCTGGAGTCTAGGGATCGGGGAGCTGTTTTTT,CAWSLGIGELFF